These 4 T cell receptor beta chains originate from one sample sequenced in a study of prognosis after radiotherapy for stage I lung cancer. With two-round multiplex PCR, TCR beta CDR3 sequences were amplified from genomic DNA. Primers were specific to each TRBV and TRBJ gene in first-round PCR. MiXCR, run by TCRdb on the multiplex PCR reads, gives a single entry per CDR3 protein. Here the sample spans about 31,000 distinct CDR3 sequences, 42% being singletons. Sequenced material: PBMCs, taken before or after stereotactic body radiation therapy (not recorded which). Receptors were obtained from a donor over 45 with non-small cell lung cancer.

The table lists this clonotype with a count of one. The chain combines TRBV5-5 with TRBJ1-2; D might be TRBD1 (5 bases). The CDR3 has 14 amino acids. Germline CDR1 reads SGHKS; CDR2 reads YYEKEE (reference sequence). V was shortened by 4 bases and J by 1 base, with 11 bases between the two germline ends. CDR3 in DNA: TGTGCCAGCAGCGGGCAGGGTTATAACTATGGCTACACCTTC. Translation: CASSGQGYNYGYTF.

This clonotype has ten or more counts. This chain uses TRBV9 with TRBJ2-2; D is possibly TRBD2 (5 bases). Germline V CDR1 and CDR2: SGDLS, YYNGEE. Trimming pared 0 bases from V and 5 bases from J, leaving 8 bases between. The CDR3 has 14 residues. The CDR3, as DNA: TGTGCCAGCAGCGTAGCTGAGGGTACCGGGGAGCTGTTTTTT. Protein product: CASSVAEGTGELFF. Full variable domain (remainder filled in from reference TRBV9 and TRBJ2-2): DSGVTQTPKHLITATGQRVTLRCSPRSGDLSVYWYQQSLDQGLQFLIQYYNGEERAKGNILERFSAQQFPDLHSELNLSSLELGDSALYFCASSVAEGTGELFFGEGSRLTVL.

This clonotype was seen a handful of times. This may stem from a read error, because a much larger clone lies one nucleotide away. This chain uses TRBV20-1 with TRBJ2-1; perhaps TRBD2 as D (5 bases). Germline lookup yields CDR1 DFQATT and CDR2 SNEGSKA (reference sequence). The CDR3 contains 11 residues. The ends were cut back, 3 bases at V and 8 bases at J, with 8 bases in the middle. For the CDR3, the DNA is TGCAGTGCTAGTCACGGGGATGAGCAGTTCTTC. Translated, it gives CSASHGDEQFF.

A single count supports this clonotype. The chain is built from TRBV6-2 or TRBV6-3 and TRBJ2-2; 13 positions match TRBD2. CDR1 and CDR2 (germline): MNHEY, SVGEGT. The CDR3 is 16 amino acids. V was clipped by 7 bases and J by 5 bases; unmatched bases: 7. CDR3 sequence reads: CASTLGGLAGTGELFF. CDR3 nucleotide sequence: TGTGCCAGCACCCTTGGGGGACTAGCGGGGACCGGGGAGCTGTTTTTT.